These T cell receptor beta chains were read from a single sample in a study of read filtering for tumor transcriptome and immune sequencing. MiXCR, run by TCRdb on the reads, gives a single entry per CDR3 protein. The repertoire holds roughly 18,000 distinct CDR3 sequences, with approximately 24% as singletons. The specimen sequenced was a population of CD138-negative cells sorted from bone marrow. The receptors come from a donor over 35 with multiple myeloma. The CDR3 runs from the conserved cysteine through the conserved F or W. The D gene is left open where the match is weak. Where a row states a size, it is once, few, many or the class of an expanded clone; other rows omit it.

many	TRBV6-2/TRBV6-3	TRBJ2-4	NA	CASSDYGAAGNIQYF	TGTGCCAGCAGTGATTACGGGGCCGCGGGAAACATTCAGTACTTC
few	TRBV20-1	TRBJ2-7	TRBD2	CSARASLAGPAHQSF	TGCAGTGCTAGAGCAAGTCTAGCGGGACCCGCCCACCAGTCCTTC
many	TRBV25-1	TRBJ2-7	NA	CASSESGYEQYF	TGTGCCAGCAGTGAATCGGGGTACGAGCAGTACTTC
NA	TRBV5-1	TRBJ2-7	TRBD2	CASRGEMAGAYEQYF	TGCGCCAGCAGGGGTGAGATGGCGGGGGCCTACGAGCAGTACTTC
medium-sized	TRBV19	TRBJ2-1	NA	CASSKGEGNEQFF	TGTGCCAGTAGTAAGGGGGAGGGGAATGAGCAGTTCTTC
many	TRBV7-9	TRBJ2-7	TRBD2	CASSSDSGIYEQYF	TGTGCCAGCAGCTCCGATAGCGGGATCTACGAGCAGTACTTC
few	TRBV5-6	TRBJ2-7	NA	CASSFGRVGYEQYF	TGTGCCAGCAGCTTTGGCCGGGTCGGGTACGAGCAGTACTTC
few	TRBV5-5	TRBJ2-2	NA	CAIRRGADTGELFF	TGTGCCATCCGTAGGGGGGCCGACACCGGGGAGCTGTTTTTT
many	TRBV29-1	TRBJ1-2	NA	CSGQGIDPGYTF	TGCAGCGGGCAGGGGATAGATCCCGGCTACACCTTC
few	TRBV20-1	TRBJ2-2	NA	CSAERGVTGELFF	TGCAGTGCGGAGAGAGGGGTGACCGGGGAGCTGTTTTTT
many	TRBV20-1	TRBJ2-3	NA	CSALPALALRTDTQYF	TGCAGTGCCCTTCCCGCGCTAGCTCTTCGTACAGATACGCAGTATTTT
many	TRBV2	TRBJ2-2	NA	CASSSLTGELFF	TGTGCCAGCAGTTCTCTCACCGGGGAGCTGTTTTTT
NA	TRBV28	TRBJ2-1	TRBD2	CASSLISWTSGYNEQFF	TGTGCCAGCAGTTTAATTAGTTGGACTAGTGGATACAATGAGCAGTTCTTC
many	TRBV28	TRBJ2-5	NA	CASTLTVETQYF	TGTGCCAGCACCCTCACCGTAGAGACCCAGTACTTC
many	TRBV10-3	TRBJ2-3	NA	CAITFPRPDTQYF	TGTGCCATCACGTTTCCTAGGCCAGATACGCAGTATTTT
many	TRBV23-1	TRBJ1-5	TRBD1	CASSPPEGGQGQHQPQHF	TGCGCCAGCAGTCCCCCCGAAGGGGGACAGGGTCAGCATCAGCCCCAGCATTTT
NA	TRBV29-1	TRBJ2-6	NA	CNVRDPSGANVLTF	TGCAACGTCCGGGACCCTTCTGGGGCCAACGTCCTGACTTTC
many	TRBV29-1	TRBJ2-2	NA	CSVDSGLNTGELFF	TGCAGCGTTGATTCAGGGCTTAACACCGGGGAGCTGTTTTTT
many	TRBV29-1	TRBJ1-1	TRBD1	CSVQEAQGGEAFF	TGCAGCGTGCAAGAAGCACAGGGGGGTGAAGCTTTCTTT
many	TRBV28	TRBJ2-3	NA	CASSEGADTQYF	TGTGCCAGCAGTGAGGGAGCAGATACGCAGTATTTT
many	TRBV29-1	TRBJ2-7	TRBD2	CSGSGSGLGEQYF	TGCAGCGGCAGCGGGAGTGGTTTAGGGGAGCAGTACTTC
NA	TRBV7-9	TRBJ1-5	NA	CASSLADSNQPQHF	TGTGCCAGCAGCTTAGCAGATAGCAATCAGCCCCAGCATTTT
NA	TRBV29-1	TRBJ2-7	NA	CSVRRGNEQYF	TGCAGCGTCCGTAGGGGGAACGAGCAGTACTTC
NA	TRBV10-3	TRBJ2-3	NA	CAISEGDTDTQYF	TGTGCCATCAGTGAAGGAGACACAGATACGCAGTATTTT
many	TRBV29-1	TRBJ2-7	NA	CSVSPLGRTYEQYF	TGCAGCGTCTCGCCACTTGGGCGGACCTACGAGCAGTACTTC
once	TRBV7-3	TRBJ2-7	NA	CASSLGPPPYEQYF	TGTGCCAGCAGCTTGGGCCCACCCCCCTACGAGCAGTACTTC
many	TRBV6-6	TRBJ2-7	NA	CASSASREVLYEQYF	TGTGCCAGCAGCGCGAGCAGGGAGGTTCTGTACGAGCAGTACTTC
NA	TRBV27	TRBJ2-7	NA	CASSPALGVDEQYF	TGTGCCAGCAGCCCAGCACTAGGGGTCGACGAGCAGTACTTC
many	TRBV7-8	TRBJ2-2	NA	CASSLVENPNTGELFF	TGTGCCAGCAGCTTAGTAGAAAACCCTAACACCGGGGAGCTGTTTTTT
NA	TRBV5-1	TRBJ2-1	TRBD2	CASNIAGGENEQLF	TGCGCCAGCAACATAGCGGGAGGAGAGAATGAGCAGCTCTTC
NA	TRBV7-9	TRBJ2-4	NA	CASSGDSGFRDGIQYF	TGTGCCAGCAGCGGGGATTCGGGCTTCCGAGATGGCATTCAGTACTTC
many	TRBV5-6	TRBJ2-7	TRBD2	CASSLRTRSYEQYF	TGTGCCAGCAGCTTGCGGACTAGGTCCTACGAGCAGTACTTC
NA	TRBV2	TRBJ2-6	NA	CASSEPSGSGANVLTF	TGTGCCAGCAGTGAACCGTCGGGTTCTGGGGCCAACGTCCTGACTTTC
NA	TRBV5-4	TRBJ2-5	NA	CASSLRDTEETQYF	TGTGCCAGCAGCTTGCGGGATACCGAAGAGACCCAGTACTTC
NA	TRBV20-1	TRBJ2-1	TRBD2	CSAPPMLAGLEQFF	TGCAGTGCACCGCCGATGCTAGCGGGATTGGAGCAGTTCTTC
NA	TRBV29-1	TRBJ2-3	NA	CSVLPDTQYF	TGCAGCGTTTTACCAGATACGCAGTATTTT
few	TRBV6-2/TRBV6-3	TRBJ2-1	NA	CASSYWDPNDDNEQFF	TGTGCCAGCAGTTACTGGGACCCAAACGACGACAATGAGCAGTTCTTC
NA	TRBV10-2	TRBJ1-1	NA	CASRPSVTMSTEAFF	TGCGCCAGCCGCCCTTCGGTAACTATGAGCACTGAAGCTTTCTTT
many	TRBV6-2/TRBV6-3	TRBJ2-3	TRBD1	CASSYSLRDRAGDTQYF	TGTGCCAGCAGTTACTCCCTCCGGGACAGGGCGGGAGATACGCAGTATTTT
NA	TRBV6-5	TRBJ2-1	NA	CASSYMGGLGNEQFF	TGTGCCAGCAGTTATATGGGGGGCCTGGGGAATGAGCAGTTCTTC
many	TRBV28	TRBJ2-3	NA	CASSLFGLIGADTQYF	TGTGCCAGCAGTTTATTCGGACTAATTGGCGCAGATACGCAGTATTTT
many	TRBV29-1	TRBJ2-2	NA	CSVEDLHGELFF	TGCAGCGTTGAAGATCTTCACGGGGAGCTGTTTTTT
many	TRBV18	TRBJ2-1	TRBD2	CASSPGLAGVGDEQFF	TGTGCCAGCTCGCCGGGACTAGCGGGAGTCGGGGATGAGCAGTTCTTC
many	TRBV4-1	TRBJ2-5	NA	CASSQDLTPQETQYF	TGCGCCAGCAGCCAAGATCTGACCCCACAAGAGACCCAGTACTTC
NA	TRBV4-1	TRBJ2-1	NA	CASSPRLRGEGEQFF	TGCGCCAGCAGCCCAAGATTGAGAGGTGAAGGTGAGCAGTTCTTC
many	TRBV20-1	TRBJ1-5	NA	CSALDTVGWSNQPQHF	TGCAGTGCCCTTGATACCGTGGGTTGGAGCAATCAGCCCCAGCATTTT
many	TRBV20-1	TRBJ2-3	TRBD2	CSARPGLVSPDTQYF	TGCAGTGCTAGACCCGGACTAGTTAGCCCAGATACGCAGTATTTT
NA	TRBV29-1	TRBJ2-7	TRBD2	CSVQTGTSVRPYEQYF	TGCAGCGTTCAAACCGGGACTAGCGTTAGACCCTACGAGCAGTACTTC
NA	TRBV20-1	TRBJ2-1	TRBD2	CSARTGLAYNEQFF	TGCAGTGCTAGAACGGGACTAGCCTACAATGAGCAGTTCTTC
medium-sized	TRBV4-3	TRBJ2-7	NA	CASSQEGGQPSYEQYF	TGCGCCAGCAGCCAAGAAGGTGGACAGCCCTCCTACGAGCAGTACTTC
many	TRBV21-1	TRBJ2-2	NA	CASSKEADANTGELFF	TGTGCCAGCAGCAAAGAGGCGGACGCGAACACCGGGGAGCTGTTTTTT
many	TRBV28	TRBJ2-2	TRBD2	CASSSFTPSGAGELFF	TGTGCCAGCAGTTCCTTTACCCCGAGCGGGGCCGGGGAGCTGTTTTTT
many	TRBV5-1	TRBJ1-5	NA	CASSPPMHAYSNQPQHF	TGCGCCAGCAGCCCTCCGATGCACGCTTATAGCAATCAGCCCCAGCATTTT